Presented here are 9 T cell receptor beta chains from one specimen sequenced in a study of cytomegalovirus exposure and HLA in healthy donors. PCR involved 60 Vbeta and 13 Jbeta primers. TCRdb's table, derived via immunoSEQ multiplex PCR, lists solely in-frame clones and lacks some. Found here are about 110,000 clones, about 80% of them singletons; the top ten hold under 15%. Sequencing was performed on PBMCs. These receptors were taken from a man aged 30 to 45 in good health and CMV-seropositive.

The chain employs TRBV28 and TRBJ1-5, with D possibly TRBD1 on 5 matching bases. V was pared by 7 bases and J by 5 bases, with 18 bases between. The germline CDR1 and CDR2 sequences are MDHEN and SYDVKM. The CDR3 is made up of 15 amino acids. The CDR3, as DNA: TGTGCCAGCACCGAGATGATGGGGGGGTATCAGCCCCAGCATTTT. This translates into CASTEMMGGYQPQHF.

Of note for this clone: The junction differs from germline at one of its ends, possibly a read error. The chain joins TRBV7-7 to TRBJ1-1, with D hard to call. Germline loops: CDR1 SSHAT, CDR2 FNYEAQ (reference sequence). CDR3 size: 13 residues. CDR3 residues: CASSSELGTEAFF. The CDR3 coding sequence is TGTGCTAGCAGCTCAGAACTCGGGACTGAAGCTTTCTTT.

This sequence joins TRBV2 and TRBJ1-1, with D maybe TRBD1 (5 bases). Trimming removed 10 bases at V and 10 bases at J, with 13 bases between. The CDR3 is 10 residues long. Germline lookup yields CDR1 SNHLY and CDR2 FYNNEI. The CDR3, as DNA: TGTGCCACAGAGGACATTGGAGCTTTCTTT. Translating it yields CATEDIGAFF.

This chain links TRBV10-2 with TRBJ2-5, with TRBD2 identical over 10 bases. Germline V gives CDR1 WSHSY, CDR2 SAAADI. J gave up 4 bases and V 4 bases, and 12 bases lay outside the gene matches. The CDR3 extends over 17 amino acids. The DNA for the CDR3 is TGCGCCAGCAGTGGCCTAGCGGGGGTTCTCGTAGGAGAGACCCAGTACTTC. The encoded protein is CASSGLAGVLVGETQYF.

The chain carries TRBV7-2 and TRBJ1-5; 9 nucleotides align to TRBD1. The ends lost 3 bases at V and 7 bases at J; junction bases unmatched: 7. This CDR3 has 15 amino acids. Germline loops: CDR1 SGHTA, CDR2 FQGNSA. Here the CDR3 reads CASSLGQGLMQPQHF. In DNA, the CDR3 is TGTGCCAGCAGCTTGGGACAGGGATTAATGCAGCCCCAGCATTTT.

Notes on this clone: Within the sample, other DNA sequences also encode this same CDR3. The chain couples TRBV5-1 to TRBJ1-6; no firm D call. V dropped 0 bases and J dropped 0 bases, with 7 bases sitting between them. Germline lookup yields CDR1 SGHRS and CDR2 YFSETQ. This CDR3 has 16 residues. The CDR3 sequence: CASSLGGSSYNSPLHF. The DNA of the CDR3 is TGCGCCAGCAGCTTGGGCGGTAGCTCCTATAATTCACCCCTCCACTTT. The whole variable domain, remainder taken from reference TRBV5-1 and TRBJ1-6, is KAGVTQTPRYLIKTRGQQVTLSCSPISGHRSVSWYQQTPGQGLQFLFEYFSETQRNKGNFPGRFSGRQFSNSRSEMNVSTLELGDSALYLCASSLGGSSYNSPLHFGNGTRLTVT.

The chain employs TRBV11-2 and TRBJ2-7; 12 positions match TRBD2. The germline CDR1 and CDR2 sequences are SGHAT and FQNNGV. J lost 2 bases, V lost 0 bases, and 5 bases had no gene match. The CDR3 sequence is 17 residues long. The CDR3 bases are TGTGCCAGCAGCTTAGATCCCGGACTAGCGGGGCCCTACGAGCAGTACTTC. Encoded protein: CASSLDPGLAGPYEQYF.

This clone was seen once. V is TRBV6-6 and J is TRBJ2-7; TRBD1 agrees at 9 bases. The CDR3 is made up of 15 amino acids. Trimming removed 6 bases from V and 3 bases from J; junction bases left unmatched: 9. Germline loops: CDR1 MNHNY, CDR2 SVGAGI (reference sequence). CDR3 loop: CASSPPGQGYYEQYF. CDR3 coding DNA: TGTGCCAGCAGCCCACCGGGACAGGGATACTACGAGCAGTACTTC.

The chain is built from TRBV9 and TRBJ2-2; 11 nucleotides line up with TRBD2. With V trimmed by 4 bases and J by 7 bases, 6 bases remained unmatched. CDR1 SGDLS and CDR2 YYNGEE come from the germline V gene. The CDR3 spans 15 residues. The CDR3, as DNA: TGTGCCAGCAGCACCTCGACTAGCGGGGTCGGGGAGCTGTTTTTT. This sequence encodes CASSTSTSGVGELFF.